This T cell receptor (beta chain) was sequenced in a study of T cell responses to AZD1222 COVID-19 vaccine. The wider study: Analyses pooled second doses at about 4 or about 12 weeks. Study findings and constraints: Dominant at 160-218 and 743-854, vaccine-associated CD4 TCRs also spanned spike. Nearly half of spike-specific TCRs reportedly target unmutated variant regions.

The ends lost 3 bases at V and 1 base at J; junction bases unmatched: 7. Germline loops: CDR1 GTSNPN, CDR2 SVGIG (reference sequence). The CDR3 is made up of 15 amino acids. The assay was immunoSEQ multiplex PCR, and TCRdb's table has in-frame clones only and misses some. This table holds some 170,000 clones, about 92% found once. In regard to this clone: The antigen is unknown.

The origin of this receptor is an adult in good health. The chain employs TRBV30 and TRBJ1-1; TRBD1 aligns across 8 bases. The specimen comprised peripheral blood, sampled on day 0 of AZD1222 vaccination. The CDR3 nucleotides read TGTGCCTGGAGCCGCAGGGGGCTTCGGAACACTGAAGCTTTCTTT. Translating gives CAWSRRGLRNTEAFF.